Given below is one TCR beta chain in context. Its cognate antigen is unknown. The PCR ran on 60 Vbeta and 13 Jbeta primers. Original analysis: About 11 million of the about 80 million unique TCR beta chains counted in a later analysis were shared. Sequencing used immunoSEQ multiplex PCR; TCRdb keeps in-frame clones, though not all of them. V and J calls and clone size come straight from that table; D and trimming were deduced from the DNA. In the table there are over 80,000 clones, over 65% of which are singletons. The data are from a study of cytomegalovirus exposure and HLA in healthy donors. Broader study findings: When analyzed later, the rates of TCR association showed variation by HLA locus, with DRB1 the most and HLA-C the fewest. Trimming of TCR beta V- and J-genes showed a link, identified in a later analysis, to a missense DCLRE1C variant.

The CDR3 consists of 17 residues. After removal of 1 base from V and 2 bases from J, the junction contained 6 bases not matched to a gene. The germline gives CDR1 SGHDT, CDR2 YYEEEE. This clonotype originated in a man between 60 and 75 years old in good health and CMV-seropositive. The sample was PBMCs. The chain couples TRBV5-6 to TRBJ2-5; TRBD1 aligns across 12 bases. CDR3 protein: CASSLPGQGALQETQYF. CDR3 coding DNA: TGTGCCAGCAGCTTGCCGGGACAGGGGGCTCTTCAAGAGACCCAGTACTTC.